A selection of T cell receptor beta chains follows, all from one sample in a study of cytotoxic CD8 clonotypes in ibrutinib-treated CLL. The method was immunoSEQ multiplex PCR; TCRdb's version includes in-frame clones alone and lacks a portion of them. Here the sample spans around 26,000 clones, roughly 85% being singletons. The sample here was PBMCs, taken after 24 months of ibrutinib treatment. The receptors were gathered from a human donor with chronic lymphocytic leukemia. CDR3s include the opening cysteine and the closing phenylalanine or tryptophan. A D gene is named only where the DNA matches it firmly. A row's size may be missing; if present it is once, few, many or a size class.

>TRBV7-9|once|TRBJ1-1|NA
TGTGCCAGCAGCTTTGGGGGTCCGAACACTGAAGCTTTCTTT
CASSFGGPNTEAFF
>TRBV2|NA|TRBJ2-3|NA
TGTGCCAGCAAAGAGGGAGCGGGCTTCCCAGATACGCAGTATTTT
CASKEGAGFPDTQYF
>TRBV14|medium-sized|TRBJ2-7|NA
TGTGCCAGCAGCAGGCGGAGGGGGCTCGAGCAGTACTTC
CASSRRRGLEQYF
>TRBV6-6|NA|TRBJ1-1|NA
TGTGCCAGCAGCCCTGGGGGTGAAGCTTTCTTT
CASSPGGEAFF
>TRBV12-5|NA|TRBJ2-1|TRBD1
TGTGCTAGTGGGTTATCGGGACAGCAGTACAATGAGCAGTTCTTC
CASGLSGQQYNEQFF
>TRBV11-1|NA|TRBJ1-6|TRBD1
TGTGCCAGCACCGAGACAGGGGGAGGTAATTCACCCCTCCACTTT
CASTETGGGNSPLHF
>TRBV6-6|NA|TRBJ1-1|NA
TGTGCCAGCAGTTACCTTGAGAACACTGAAGCTTTCTTT
CASSYLENTEAFF
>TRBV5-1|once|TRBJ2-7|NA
TGCGCCAGCAGAGACTGGCGAATTGGCGAGCAGTACTTC
CASRDWRIGEQYF
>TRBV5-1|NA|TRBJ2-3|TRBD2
TGCGCCAGCAGCCAGGGACTAGCGGGGGATAACACAGATACGCAGTATTTT
CASSQGLAGDNTDTQYF
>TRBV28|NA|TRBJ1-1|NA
TGTGCCAGTACCAGGAACACTGAAGCTTTCTTT
CASTRNTEAFF
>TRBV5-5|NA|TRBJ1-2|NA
TGTGCCAGCAGCTTGGGAGACTATGGCTACACCTTC
CASSLGDYGYTF
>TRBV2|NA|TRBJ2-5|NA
TGTGCCAGCAGTAGGACGACCCAGTACTTC
CASSRTTQYF
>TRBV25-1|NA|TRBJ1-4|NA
TGTGCCAGCAGTGAATTTGGAGGAAATGAAAAACTGTTTTTT
CASSEFGGNEKLFF
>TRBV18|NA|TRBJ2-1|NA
TGTGCCAGCTCACCATGGGGGGCGGATGAGCAGTTCTTC
CASSPWGADEQFF
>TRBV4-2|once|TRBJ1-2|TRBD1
TGTGCCAGCAGCCAAGATACGGGACAGATTACAGACTACACCTTC
CASSQDTGQITDYTF
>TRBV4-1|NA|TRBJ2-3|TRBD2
TGCGCCAGCAGCCTGGGCGGGGGTCCCGAGGGTAGCGTTGGTACGCAGTATTTT
CASSLGGGPEGSVGTQYF
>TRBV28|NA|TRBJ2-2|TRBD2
TGTGCCAGCAGTTTATGGGGACTAGCGGGGGGGCCCGGGGAGCTGTTTTTT
CASSLWGLAGGPGELFF
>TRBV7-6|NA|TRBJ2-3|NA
TGTGCCAGCCAAGACTACCGAGCAACCCCGCATCCTTACCCCACAGATACGCAGTATTTT
CASQDYRATPHPYPTDTQYF
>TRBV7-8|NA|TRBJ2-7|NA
TGTGCCAGCAGCATGACGCCCCTGGACACTTCCTACGAGCAGTACTTC
CASSMTPLDTSYEQYF
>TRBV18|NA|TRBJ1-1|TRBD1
TGTGCCAGCTCACTCACGTTCGGGACAGTGAACACTGAAGCTTTCTTT
CASSLTFGTVNTEAFF
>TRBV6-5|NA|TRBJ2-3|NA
TGTGCCAGCAGCCAGACCTACAGGGAGGATACGCAGTATTTT
CASSQTYREDTQYF
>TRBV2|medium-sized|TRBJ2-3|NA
TGTGCCAGCAGTGAAGCTGCCTCCTCTAGCACAGATACGCAGTATTTT
CASSEAASSSTDTQYF